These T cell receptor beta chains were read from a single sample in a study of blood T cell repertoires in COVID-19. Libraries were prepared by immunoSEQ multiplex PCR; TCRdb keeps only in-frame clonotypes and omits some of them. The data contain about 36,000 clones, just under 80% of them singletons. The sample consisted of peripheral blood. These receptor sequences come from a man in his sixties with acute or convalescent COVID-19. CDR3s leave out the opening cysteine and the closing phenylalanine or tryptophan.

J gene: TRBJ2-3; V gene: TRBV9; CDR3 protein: ASSPSAGYSTDTQY
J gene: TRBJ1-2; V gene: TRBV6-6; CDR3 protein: ASLQGQANIYDGYT
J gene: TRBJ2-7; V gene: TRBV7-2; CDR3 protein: ASSFAAEGLYEQY
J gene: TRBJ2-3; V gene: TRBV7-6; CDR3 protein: ASSLGTSSDTQY
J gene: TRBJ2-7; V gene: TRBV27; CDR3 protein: ASSLEYGTSARYEQY
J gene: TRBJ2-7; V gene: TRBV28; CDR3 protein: ASLDRSLYEQY
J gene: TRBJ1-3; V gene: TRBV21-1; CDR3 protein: ASSLLARGSGNTIY
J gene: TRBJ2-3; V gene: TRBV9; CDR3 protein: ASSVDRGLAGKADTQY
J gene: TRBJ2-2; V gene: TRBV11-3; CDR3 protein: ASSFLAGGTGELF
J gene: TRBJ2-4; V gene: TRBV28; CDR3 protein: ASSFEDSIAKNIQY
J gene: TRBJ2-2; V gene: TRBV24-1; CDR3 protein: ATSDPIDRGPNTGELF
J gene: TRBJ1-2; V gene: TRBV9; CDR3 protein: ASSVAGTYGYT
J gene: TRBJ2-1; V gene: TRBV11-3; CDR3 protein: ASSFADSSYNEQF
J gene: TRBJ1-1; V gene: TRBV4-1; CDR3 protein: ASSQDLGDRGAF
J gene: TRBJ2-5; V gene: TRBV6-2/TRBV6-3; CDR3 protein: ASSYGLAGGFQETQY
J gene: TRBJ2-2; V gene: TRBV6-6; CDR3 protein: ANSGSPGTGELF
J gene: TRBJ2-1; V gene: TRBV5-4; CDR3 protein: ASSLGGRGSEQF
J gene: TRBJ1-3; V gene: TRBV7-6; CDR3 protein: ASSGGATGNTIY
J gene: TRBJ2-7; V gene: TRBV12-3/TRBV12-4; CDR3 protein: ASNTKGGVEQY
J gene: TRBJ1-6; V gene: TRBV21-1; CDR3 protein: ASSKVRLRDSPLH
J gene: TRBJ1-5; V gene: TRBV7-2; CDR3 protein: ASSLEFRGDQPQH
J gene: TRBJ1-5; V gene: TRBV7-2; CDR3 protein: ASSLEFGAGNQPQH
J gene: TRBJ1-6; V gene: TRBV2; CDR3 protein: ATSTSYNSPLH
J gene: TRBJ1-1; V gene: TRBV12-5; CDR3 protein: ASGLQRGVEVNTEAF
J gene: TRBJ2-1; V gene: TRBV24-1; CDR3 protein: ATSDLLTEQF
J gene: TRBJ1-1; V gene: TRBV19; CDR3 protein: ASSSDRRNTEAF
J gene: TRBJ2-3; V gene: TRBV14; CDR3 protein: ASSQVGAGDTQY
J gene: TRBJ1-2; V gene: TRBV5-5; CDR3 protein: ASSSRQGEGGYT
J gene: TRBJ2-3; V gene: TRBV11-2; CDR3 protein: ASSSWTGVTDTQY